This T cell receptor (beta chain) was found in a study of identical twins. Study-wide results and caveats: Sharing of beta out-of-frame sequences by twins showed a weaker excess.

cDNA carried unique molecular identifiers, and a universal primer site was added by template switching. From the 5' RACE reads, TCRdb called clonotypes with MiXCR, one entry per CDR3 protein. Among about 500,000 distinct CDR3 sequences listed, 14% were seen once. Healthy Caucasian donors formed the entire cohort. A few counts support this clonotype. As yet, its antigen is unknown. These sequences were also reported in another study, on yellow fever vaccine responses in identical twins.

Sequencing was carried out using CD4+ T cells sorted from blood. This clonotype originated in a woman aged 18-29 years in good health.

The CDR3, as DNA: TGTGCCAGCAAGATGGGGGACAGGGATGAAAAACTGTTTTTT. Translated: CASKMGDRDEKLFF. V is TRBV2 and J is TRBJ1-4, with TRBD1 matching over 9 bases. This CDR3 is built from 14 residues. Trimming took 7 bases from V and 6 from J; bases not matched to a gene: 6. CDR1 is SNHLY and CDR2 is FYNNEI in the germline V gene.